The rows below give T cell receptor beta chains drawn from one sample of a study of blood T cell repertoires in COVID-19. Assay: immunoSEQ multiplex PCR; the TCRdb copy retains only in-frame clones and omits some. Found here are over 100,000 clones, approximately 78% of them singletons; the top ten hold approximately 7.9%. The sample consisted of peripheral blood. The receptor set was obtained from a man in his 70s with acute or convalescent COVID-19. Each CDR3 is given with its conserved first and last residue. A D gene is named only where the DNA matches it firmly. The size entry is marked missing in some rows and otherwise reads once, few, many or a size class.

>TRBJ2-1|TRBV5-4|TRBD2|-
TGTGCCAGCAGCTTGGCAGTCGGGGGGGCCGGTACGCACAATGAGCAGTTCTTC
CASSLAVGGAGTHNEQFF
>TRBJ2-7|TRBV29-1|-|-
TGCAGCGTTGATAGACGGGACACCTACGAGCAGTACTTC
CSVDRRDTYEQYF
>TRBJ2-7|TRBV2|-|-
TGTGCCAGCAGTGGTCAGGGGATTGCCTACGAGCAGTACTTC
CASSGQGIAYEQYF
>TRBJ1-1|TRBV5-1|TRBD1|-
TGCGCCAGCAGCTGGGGGACAGGGTTAACTGAAGCTTTCTTT
CASSWGTGLTEAFF
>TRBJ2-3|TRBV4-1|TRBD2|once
TGCGCCAGCAGCTATAGCGGGCTGTTTAGAGATACGCAGTATTTT
CASSYSGLFRDTQYF
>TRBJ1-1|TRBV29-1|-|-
TGCAGCGTTTTTACAGGGATAGCTTTCTTT
CSVFTGIAFF
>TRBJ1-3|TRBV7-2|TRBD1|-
TGTGCCAGCAGCGCTAACAGGGGCAGCGGAAACACCATATATTTT
CASSANRGSGNTIYF
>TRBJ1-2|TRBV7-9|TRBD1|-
TGTGCCAGCAGTTTCAGACTGACAGGGGGCCACAGTGGCTACACCTTC
CASSFRLTGGHSGYTF
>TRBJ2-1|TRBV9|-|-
TGTGCCAGCAGCGTACAACCGGGGGGCGGTGAGCAGTTCTTC
CASSVQPGGGEQFF
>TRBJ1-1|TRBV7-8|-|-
TGTGCCAGCAGCTTAAAGCAGGCCATTGGTGCTGAAGCTTTCTTT
CASSLKQAIGAEAFF
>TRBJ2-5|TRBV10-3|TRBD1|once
TGTGCCATCAGTGAGTTCACAGGGGTAATGGAGACCCAGTACTTC
CAISEFTGVMETQYF
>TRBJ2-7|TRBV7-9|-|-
TGTGCCAGCAGCTTATTTGCGGATTCCTACGAGCAGTACTTC
CASSLFADSYEQYF
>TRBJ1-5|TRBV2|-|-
TGTGCCAGCAGTGCTTGGCAGGGGATAGGGCAGCCCCAGCATTTT
CASSAWQGIGQPQHF
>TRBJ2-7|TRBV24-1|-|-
TGTGCCACCAGTGATTTTTTTCGGACAGCCGCCTACGAGCAGTACTTC
CATSDFFRTAAYEQYF
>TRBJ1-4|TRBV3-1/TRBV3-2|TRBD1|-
TGTGCCAGCAGCCAAGGACAGGGGAGAGGGTCTAATGAAAAACTGTTTTTT
CASSQGQGRGSNEKLFF
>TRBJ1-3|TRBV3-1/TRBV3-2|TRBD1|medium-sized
TGTGCCAGCACCCGGACAGGGTTATTGGGCGTCTCTGGAAACACCATATATTTT
CASTRTGLLGVSGNTIYF
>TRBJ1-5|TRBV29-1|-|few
TGCAGCGTTAGGGGGGGTCTCGGCAATCAGCCCCAGCATTTT
CSVRGGLGNQPQHF